The 20 T cell receptor beta chains in this list originate from one sample, sequenced in a study of blood T cell repertoires in COVID-19. Generated by immunoSEQ multiplex PCR, the TCRdb table keeps only in-frame clones and is missing some. The data hold about 230,000 clones, with about 90% observed a single time. Input material: peripheral blood. The receptors shown here come from a man under 40 with COVID-19, enrolled during active disease.

This chain joins TRBV27 and TRBJ2-7, with a weak D call TRBD2 (5 bases). Germline V gene data show CDR1 as MNHEY and CDR2 as SMNVEV (reference sequence). This CDR3 region has 15 residues. V lost 4 bases to trimming and J lost 2 bases, with 15 bases between them. The CDR3 nucleotides read TGTGCCAGCAGTTCCGCCCGGACGGGGACCTACGAGCAGTACTTC. Protein product: CASSSARTGTYEQYF.

The V gene is TRBV27, the J gene TRBJ2-1; 9 nucleotides align to TRBD2. CDR3 size: 15 residues. Germline CDR1 MNHEY, CDR2 SMNVEV (reference sequence). V gave up 2 bases and J gave up 2 bases; unmatched junction bases: 1. The CDR3 DNA reads as TGTGCCAGCAGTTTAGCTAGCGGGACCTACAATGAGCAGTTCTTC. It codes for CASSLASGTYNEQFF.

This clone was counted a single time. This rearrangement joins TRBV18 to TRBJ1-1; 7 positions agree with TRBD1. The CDR3 extends over 16 amino acids. The V gene's germline CDR1 is KGHSH and CDR2 LQKENI. The ends lost 4 bases at V and 1 base at J; junction bases unmatched: 9. In nucleotides, the CDR3 is TGTGCCAGCTCACGCCCCCGGGACAGTTCGAACACTGAAGCTTTCTTT. Its translation is CASSRPRDSSNTEAFF.

The V call is TRBV9, the J call TRBJ2-3, with TRBD2 identical over 7 bases. The germline V gene has CDR1 SGDLS and CDR2 YYNGEE. J was trimmed by 4 bases and V by 0 bases; bases with no gene match: 11. This CDR3 has 17 amino acids. The CDR3: CASSVAGRELSPDTQYF. The CDR3 coding sequence is TGTGCCAGCAGCGTAGCAGGGCGGGAGTTGTCTCCAGATACGCAGTATTTT. The whole variable domain, remainder taken from reference TRBV9 and TRBJ2-3, is DSGVTQTPKHLITATGQRVTLRCSPRSGDLSVYWYQQSLDQGLQFLIQYYNGEERAKGNILERFSAQQFPDLHSELNLSSLELGDSALYFCASSVAGRELSPDTQYFGPGTRLTVL.

The chain uses TRBV14 and TRBJ2-2; 8 positions agree with TRBD1. J was trimmed by 4 bases and V by 0 bases; bases with no gene match: 10. The CDR3 runs to 18 residues. Germline assignment: CDR1 SGHDN and CDR2 FVKESK. For the CDR3, the DNA is TGTGCCAGCAGCCAAGATCCGGCAGGGGGCGCGGTCACCGGGGAGCTGTTTTTT. Translated: CASSQDPAGGAVTGELFF.

CDR3 DNA sequence: TGTGCCAGCAGTGAAACAGGGTCGGGGAACATTCAGTACTTC. It translates to CASSETGSGNIQYF. The chain couples TRBV6-1 to TRBJ2-4; weak D call: TRBD1 (6 bases). This CDR3 is 14 amino acids long. The V and J ends lost 2 bases and 7 bases respectively, with 12 bases between them. Germline V gene sequence: CDR1 MNHNS, CDR2 SASEGT.

Written as DNA, the CDR3 is TGTGCCAGCAGTTCCCCTTCCGTATCTGGGGCCAACGTCCTGACTTTC. Residues: CASSSPSVSGANVLTF. The chain combines TRBV28 with TRBJ2-6; D call uncertain. Trimming took 4 bases from V and 1 from J, leaving 11 bases between them. The CDR3 spans 16 residues. Germline CDR1 and CDR2: MDHEN and SYDVKM.

V and J are TRBV7-8 and TRBJ1-5; a weak D match, TRBD1 (5 bases). With 7 bases removed from V and 3 bases from J, the gap between germline ends came to 16 bases. CDR3 length: 15 residues. CDR1 SGHVS and CDR2 FQNEAQ come from the germline V gene. CDR3 sequence reads: CASTSGVMINQPQHF. CDR3 nucleotide sequence: TGTGCCAGCACCTCGGGGGTGATGATCAATCAGCCCCAGCATTTT.

The CDR3 region has the DNA TGTGCCAGCAGCTTAGGGACAGGCCAGGTGGGCAATCAGCCCCAGCATTTT. Encoded protein: CASSLGTGQVGNQPQHF. The chain is built from TRBV5-4 and TRBJ1-5; 8 bases are shared with TRBD1. The CDR3 is made up of 17 amino acids. CDR1 is SGHNT, CDR2 YYREEE, per germline (reference sequence). Trimming removed 2 bases from V and 2 bases from J; junction bases left unmatched: 9.

The rearrangement links TRBV5-5 to TRBJ1-2, with D possibly matching TRBD1 (5 bases). The CDR3 is made up of 15 amino acids. V was trimmed by 4 bases and J by 14 bases, leaving 27 bases between them. CDR1 SGHKS and CDR2 YYEKEE come from the germline V gene (reference sequence). DNA of the CDR3: TGTGCCAGCAGCAAGGACGCCGCACACCTCACTGGGGCTACCTTC. Translating gives CASSKDAAHLTGATF.

The rearrangement links TRBV7-3 to TRBJ2-7, with 8 bases aligning to TRBD1. The V gene's germline CDR1 is SGHTA and CDR2 FQGTGA. The CDR3 has 14 residues. V lost 5 bases, J lost 7 bases, and 10 bases stayed unmatched. In DNA, the CDR3 is TGTGCCAGCAGCCCCCAGGACAGGGTAGTTGAGCAGTACTTC. This codes for CASSPQDRVVEQYF.

The V and J genes are TRBV27 and TRBJ1-1; TRBD1 matches at 10 bases. Germline V gene sequence: CDR1 MNHEY, CDR2 SMNVEV (reference sequence). After removal of 6 bases from V and 5 bases from J, the junction contained 12 bases not matched to a gene. The CDR3 spans 16 residues. CDR3 protein: CASSRLTGTGVTEAFF. CDR3 coding DNA: TGTGCCAGCAGCCGACTGACCGGGACAGGGGTGACTGAAGCTTTCTTT.

This chain connects TRBV27 to TRBJ2-3, with 11 positions matching TRBD2. V lost 8 bases to trimming and J lost 3 bases; unmatched junction nucleotides: 4. This CDR3 region has 14 residues. Germline lookup yields CDR1 MNHEY and CDR2 SMNVEV (reference sequence). This CDR3 is CASSGLAVTDTQYF. The CDR3 DNA sequence: TGTGCCAGCTCGGGACTAGCGGTAACAGATACGCAGTATTTT.

The gene calls are TRBV2 and TRBJ1-6; no clear D gene. Germline CDR1 and CDR2: SNHLY and FYNNEI. The CDR3 has 14 amino acids. V shed 2 bases and J shed 7 bases, with 9 bases lying between them. The CDR3 spells CASSEPATNSPLHF. The CDR3 DNA follows: TGTGCCAGCAGTGAACCCGCGACAAATTCACCCCTCCACTTT.

The rearrangement links TRBV19 to TRBJ2-2; the match to TRBD1 covers 9 bases. After removal of 3 bases from V and 5 bases from J, the junction contained 7 bases not matched to a gene. The CDR3 runs 16 residues. CDR1 LNHDA and CDR2 SQIVND come from the germline V gene (reference sequence). CDR3 in DNA: TGTGCCAGTAGTATCCCGACGGGACAGGGAACCGGGGAGCTGTTTTTT. It specifies CASSIPTGQGTGELFF.

The V gene is TRBV28, the J gene TRBJ1-5, with 12 bases fitting TRBD1. The CDR3 runs 18 residues. Germline V gene data show CDR1 as MDHEN and CDR2 as SYDVKM. The V and J ends lost 5 bases and 2 bases, in that order; junction bases with no gene match: 10. The CDR3 protein is CASSPPGQGAGGNQPQHF. The DNA of the CDR3 is TGTGCCAGCAGTCCTCCGGGACAGGGGGCGGGGGGCAATCAGCCCCAGCATTTT. Supplemented by reference TRBV28 and TRBJ1-5, the full variable domain reads DVKVTQSSRYLVKRTGEKVFLECVQDMDHENMFWYRQDPGLGLRLIYFSYDVKMKEKGDIPEGYSVSREKKERFSLILESASTNQTSMYLCASSPPGQGAGGNQPQHFGDGTRLSIL.

This rearrangement joins TRBV9 to TRBJ2-7; TRBD1 might be the D (5 bases). Trimming cost V 3 bases and J 0 bases, with 16 bases left between them. In germline, CDR1 is SGDLS, CDR2 YYNGEE. The CDR3 length is 16 residues. CDR3 loop: CASSGETGRSSYEQYF. The DNA for the CDR3 is TGTGCCAGCAGCGGAGAAACAGGTAGGAGCTCCTACGAGCAGTACTTC.

The genes are TRBV7-9 and TRBJ2-7, with D possibly TRBD1 on 5 matching bases. Germline loops: CDR1 SEHNR, CDR2 FQNEAQ (reference sequence). This CDR3 spans 13 amino acids. V shed 3 bases and J shed 2 bases, with 8 bases lying between them. Here the CDR3 reads CASSLDTAYEQYF. The CDR3 nucleotides are TGTGCCAGCAGCTTGGACACAGCCTACGAGCAGTACTTC.

This clone was seen just once. The chain carries TRBV19 and TRBJ2-1; tentative D call: TRBD1 (5 bases). CDR3 length: 14 residues. In germline, CDR1 is LNHDA, CDR2 SQIVND (reference sequence). V lost 1 base and J lost 8, with 12 bases in between. The CDR3 nucleotides read TGTGCCAGTAGTATAGGTAGGGGCAGCGATGAGCAGTTCTTC. Its translation: CASSIGRGSDEQFF.

This chain joins TRBV6-2 or TRBV6-3 and TRBJ1-5; 8 bases align to TRBD1. Germline-derived CDR1 and CDR2 are MNHEY and SVGEGT. V shed 2 bases, J shed 3 bases, and the junction held 6 bases outside the gene matches. The CDR3 is 16 amino acids. The CDR3 sequence: CASSYPDRENNQPQHF. DNA for the CDR3: TGTGCCAGCAGTTACCCGGACAGGGAAAACAATCAGCCCCAGCATTTT.